The rows below give T cell receptor beta chains drawn from one sample of a study of T cell responses to AZD1222 COVID-19 vaccine. Method: immunoSEQ multiplex PCR; TCRdb's copy keeps in-frame clones and lacks some. The sample contains over 130,000 clones, approximately 94% of which appear only once. The sample consisted of peripheral blood, taken on day 0 of AZD1222 vaccination. Receptor source: an adult in good health. Both conserved end residues are part of each CDR3. A D gene is named only where the DNA matches it firmly. Expanded clones get a size class; other rows say once, few or many, or leave the size out.

d_gene | j_gene | abundance | v_gene | CDR3nt | CDR3aa
TRBD1 | TRBJ2-7 | NA | TRBV27 | TGTGCCAGCAGTCACGAGTGGACAGGGAGCTCCTACGAGCAGTACTTC | CASSHEWTGSSYEQYF
NA | TRBJ1-2 | NA | TRBV10-3 | TGTGCCATCAGTGAGGAGGGGTTCTATGGCTACACCTTC | CAISEEGFYGYTF
NA | TRBJ2-1 | NA | TRBV29-1 | TGCAGCGCTCGGACGGCTGCGGTCCACAATGAGCAGTTCTTC | CSARTAAVHNEQFF
TRBD1 | TRBJ1-5 | NA | TRBV2 | TGTGCCAGCAGTGACGAGGGGGCCCTAAATCAGCCCCAGCATTTT | CASSDEGALNQPQHF
NA | TRBJ2-1 | NA | TRBV3-1/TRBV3-2 | TGTGCCACCCAAGGGGTCCACAATGAGCAGTTCTTC | CATQGVHNEQFF
NA | TRBJ2-5 | NA | TRBV12-3/TRBV12-4 | TGTGCCAGCAGTTTGAGGGAGACCCAGTACTTC | CASSLRETQYF
NA | TRBJ2-1 | NA | TRBV19 | TGTGCCAGTAGTATCGCGCAGGTCCCTTATTATAACAATGAGCAGTTCTTC | CASSIAQVPYYNNEQFF
NA | TRBJ1-5 | NA | TRBV10-2 | TGCGCCAGCAGTCTCACGGGGTCACAGCCCCAGCATTTT | CASSLTGSQPQHF
NA | TRBJ1-3 | once | TRBV6-1 | TGTGCCAGCAGTGAAGCGGAACCGAGCTCTGGAAACACCATATATTTT | CASSEAEPSSGNTIYF
NA | TRBJ2-4 | NA | TRBV20-1 | TGCAGTGCTAGTCTAGGGTATGCCAAAAACATTCAGTACTTC | CSASLGYAKNIQYF
NA | TRBJ1-2 | NA | TRBV7-2 | TGTGCCAGCAGCTTAGTCACAGCCTATGGCTACACCTTC | CASSLVTAYGYTF
NA | TRBJ1-2 | few | TRBV5-5 | TGTGCCAGCAGCGGGGGTGCAGCCCGATATGGCTACACCTTC | CASSGGAARYGYTF
NA | TRBJ1-2 | NA | TRBV7-9 | TGTGCCAGCAGCTTCGGGGGATCCAAGGGATACTATGGCTACACCTTC | CASSFGGSKGYYGYTF
NA | TRBJ2-2 | NA | TRBV9 | TGTGCCAGCGGGGTAGGAACCGGGGAGCTGTTTTTT | CASGVGTGELFF
TRBD2 | TRBJ2-1 | once | TRBV4-3 | TGCGCCAGCAGCCCTAGCGGTTCCGGCGGTAGCGGGGCCCTTGAGCAGTTCTTC | CASSPSGSGGSGALEQFF
TRBD2 | TRBJ2-7 | NA | TRBV6-1 | TGTGCCAGCAGTGAAGGCAGGACTAGCGGGAGGGCAATGCAGTACTTC | CASSEGRTSGRAMQYF
NA | TRBJ2-5 | NA | TRBV5-1 | TGCGCCAGCAGCTTGTCGGAGGGGGCGTTGGAGACCCAGTACTTC | CASSLSEGALETQYF
NA | TRBJ2-5 | NA | TRBV6-5 | TGTGCCAGCAGAGGGTTAGGGGGGGGTCTAGAGACCCAGTACTTC | CASRGLGGGLETQYF
NA | TRBJ2-7 | NA | TRBV6-5 | TGTGCCAGCAGTTACCTCCAGGGGGGGAGGTCCAACGAGCAGTACTTC | CASSYLQGGRSNEQYF
NA | TRBJ1-5 | NA | TRBV7-8 | TGTGCCAGCAGCCCGGGACGGGAGACCCAGCCCCAGCATTTT | CASSPGRETQPQHF
NA | TRBJ2-3 | NA | TRBV19 | TGTGCCAGTAGGGGCGCCCAAAGCACAGATACGCAGTATTTT | CASRGAQSTDTQYF
NA | TRBJ1-2 | NA | TRBV5-4 | TGTGCCAGCAGCTCCGGGATCTCTCTTTTTCTTGGCTACACCTTC | CASSSGISLFLGYTF
NA | TRBJ2-1 | NA | TRBV6-5 | TGTGCCACGCTCTTGGGTACCGGGGAGCAGTTCTTC | CATLLGTGEQFF
NA | TRBJ1-5 | NA | TRBV6-5 | TGTGCCAGCAGCGACTTTCCCGTTGGCAATCAGCCCCAGCATTTT | CASSDFPVGNQPQHF
NA | TRBJ2-7 | once | TRBV19 | TGTGCCAGTGCCGATAGCGGAGCTACCTACGAGCAGTACTTC | CASADSGATYEQYF
NA | TRBJ2-5 | NA | TRBV6-6 | TGTGCCAGCACTGGACAGCAAGAGACCCAGTACTTC | CASTGQQETQYF
NA | TRBJ2-7 | NA | TRBV9 | TGTGCCAGTAGCATTAGCGGCAGTGGGAGCTACGAGCAGTACTTC | CASSISGSGSYEQYF
NA | TRBJ1-5 | NA | TRBV7-9 | TGTGCCAGCAGCGATGGGAGTCAGCCCCAGCATTTT | CASSDGSQPQHF
NA | TRBJ1-2 | NA | TRBV10-3 | TGTGCCATCAGTGAGTCCGGGCAGACCACCTACACCTTC | CAISESGQTTYTF
NA | TRBJ1-6 | NA | TRBV3-1/TRBV3-2 | TGTGCCAGCAGCCAAGGGGGCTGGGGTAATTCACCCCTCCACTTT | CASSQGGWGNSPLHF
NA | TRBJ1-6 | NA | TRBV9 | TGTGCCAGCAGCGTCTCAGGGGATAATTCACCCCTCCACTTT | CASSVSGDNSPLHF
TRBD2 | TRBJ2-2 | NA | TRBV7-9 | TGTGCCAGCAGCCCCCCCGGGGGGGACACCGGGGAGCTGTTTTTT | CASSPPGGDTGELFF
NA | TRBJ1-2 | NA | TRBV10-3 | TGTGCCATCAGTGAGAGGGACTATGGCTACACCTTC | CAISERDYGYTF
NA | TRBJ2-1 | NA | TRBV5-5 | TGTGCCAGCAGCTTGGTGTCGCGGACCTACAATGAGCAGTTCTTC | CASSLVSRTYNEQFF
NA | TRBJ2-3 | NA | TRBV6-5 | TGTGCCAGCAGTTACGGGACGCATACGCAGTATTTT | CASSYGTHTQYF
NA | TRBJ2-7 | NA | TRBV27 | TGTGCCAGCAGTTCCCGGCCGGACCCATCCTACGAGCAGTACTTC | CASSSRPDPSYEQYF
NA | TRBJ2-1 | NA | TRBV7-3 | TGTGCCAGCAGCTTCTCGGGATCCATGAACAATGAGCAGTTCTTC | CASSFSGSMNNEQFF
NA | TRBJ1-5 | NA | TRBV16 | TGTGCCAGCAGCCAATCGGACGGGCAGCCCCAGCATTTT | CASSQSDGQPQHF
TRBD2 | TRBJ2-3 | once | TRBV9 | TGTGCCAGCAGCGCCGGACTAGCGGGGAGCACAGATACGCAGTATTTT | CASSAGLAGSTDTQYF
NA | TRBJ2-3 | NA | TRBV5-1 | TGCGCCAGCAGCTTCTCAAGGGTAATCACAGATACGCAGTATTTT | CASSFSRVITDTQYF
NA | TRBJ2-1 | NA | TRBV7-2 | TGTGCCAGCAGCCGGGGGCGGGGGCCCTACAATGAGCAGTTCTTC | CASSRGRGPYNEQFF
NA | TRBJ1-5 | NA | TRBV18 | TGTGCCAGCTCACCCGACAGTCATGGCAATCAGCCCCAGCATTTT | CASSPDSHGNQPQHF
NA | TRBJ2-7 | NA | TRBV2 | TGTGCCAGCAGCGAGCAGGGACCTTCCTACGAGCAGTACTTC | CASSEQGPSYEQYF
TRBD2 | TRBJ2-7 | NA | TRBV7-9 | TGTGCCAGTAGCGGGGGGCGACAAGGGTTCTACGAGCAGTACTTC | CASSGGRQGFYEQYF
NA | TRBJ2-5 | once | TRBV30 | TGTGCCTGGAGTGTAGTATGGGGGGAGACCCAGTACTTC | CAWSVVWGETQYF
NA | TRBJ2-7 | NA | TRBV2 | TGTGCCAGCAGTGAAAGAGGGCAGGTGTCCTACGAGCAGTACTTC | CASSERGQVSYEQYF
NA | TRBJ1-2 | NA | TRBV5-4 | TGTGCCAGCAGCTTGGACGAGGGTAGTGGCTACACCTTC | CASSLDEGSGYTF
NA | TRBJ1-4 | NA | TRBV9 | TGTGCCAGCAGCGTAGGGGGAAGGAATGAAAAACTGTTTTTT | CASSVGGRNEKLFF
NA | TRBJ1-2 | NA | TRBV4-2 | TGTGCCAGCAGCCAAGATAAGGACTCAATCTATGGCTACACCTTC | CASSQDKDSIYGYTF
TRBD2 | TRBJ2-5 | NA | TRBV5-1 | TGCGCCAGCAGCCTAGCGACGGGACTAGCGGGGGGGCGTAAAGAGACCCAGTACTTC | CASSLATGLAGGRKETQYF
NA | TRBJ2-3 | NA | TRBV28 | TGTGCCAGCAGAACAGGAGCCCCAGATACGCAGTATTTT | CASRTGAPDTQYF
NA | TRBJ2-7 | once | TRBV3-1/TRBV3-2 | TGTGCCAGCAGCCAGGGGTTCCAGCAGTACTTC | CASSQGFQQYF
TRBD1 | TRBJ1-5 | NA | TRBV18 | TGTGCCAGCTCCCTGGACAGGGAAGGTGGCAATCAGCCCCAGCATTTT | CASSLDREGGNQPQHF
NA | TRBJ2-7 | NA | TRBV19 | TGTGCCAGTTCACGGAGCGGTAGCTCCTACGAGCAGTACTTC | CASSRSGSSYEQYF
NA | TRBJ1-3 | NA | TRBV7-2 | TGTGCCAGCAGCCTTATAGGACATACTTTAGGAAACACCATATATTTT | CASSLIGHTLGNTIYF
TRBD1 | TRBJ2-5 | NA | TRBV5-4 | TGTGCCAGCAGCTTATATGTGGGGACAGGGGCGGGAGAGACCCAGTACTTC | CASSLYVGTGAGETQYF
TRBD1 | TRBJ1-2 | NA | TRBV6-5 | TGTGCCAGCAGTTATCCGACAGGGCAGGGCTATGGCTACACCTTC | CASSYPTGQGYGYTF